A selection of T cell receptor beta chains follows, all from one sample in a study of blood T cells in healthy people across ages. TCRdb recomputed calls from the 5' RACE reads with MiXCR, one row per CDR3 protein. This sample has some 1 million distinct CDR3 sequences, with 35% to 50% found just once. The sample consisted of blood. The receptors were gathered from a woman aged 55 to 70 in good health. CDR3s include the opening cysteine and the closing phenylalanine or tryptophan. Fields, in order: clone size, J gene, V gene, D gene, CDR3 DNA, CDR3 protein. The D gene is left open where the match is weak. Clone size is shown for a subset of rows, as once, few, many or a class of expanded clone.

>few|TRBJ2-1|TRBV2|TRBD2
TGTGCCAGCAGTCCGACTAGCAGACTTCACAATGAGCAGTTCTTC
CASSPTSRLHNEQFF
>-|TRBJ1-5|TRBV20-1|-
TGCAGTGCTACCCAGGGAAGAGGTCAGCCCCAGCATTTT
CSATQGRGQPQHF
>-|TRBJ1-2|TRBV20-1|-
TGCAGTGCTAGAGATGGGGCCGTCCGCGGGGATGGCTACACCTTC
CSARDGAVRGDGYTF
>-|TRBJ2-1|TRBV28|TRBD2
TGTGCCAGCAGGCCTCGACGGGGGGGTGGGCAGTTCTTC
CASRPRRGGGQFF
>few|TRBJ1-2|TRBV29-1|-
TGCAGCGTTGAAACACGGTATGGCTACACCTTC
CSVETRYGYTF
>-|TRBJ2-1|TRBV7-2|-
TGTGCCAGCAGCCACCCCGAGGGAGAGCAGTTCTTC
CASSHPEGEQFF
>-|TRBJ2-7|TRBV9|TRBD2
TGTGCCAGCAGCATTAGCGGGAGGGCCGGCGACGAGCAGTACTTC
CASSISGRAGDEQYF
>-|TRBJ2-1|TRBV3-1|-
TGTGCCACCGGACAGAGCTCCTACAATGAGCAGTTCTTC
CATGQSSYNEQFF
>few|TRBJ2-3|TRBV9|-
TGTGCCAGCAGCGCCGACTTCATGGATACGCAGTATTTT
CASSADFMDTQYF
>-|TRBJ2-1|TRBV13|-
TGTGCCAGCAGCTCTATAGATGTTGGTCACAATGAGCAGTTCTTC
CASSSIDVGHNEQFF
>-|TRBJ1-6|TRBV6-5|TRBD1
TGTGCCAGCACAGCGGCAGGGGGTGGGTCACCCCTCCACTTT
CASTAAGGGSPLHF
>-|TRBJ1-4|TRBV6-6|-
TGTGCCAGCAAGCCCGGGACAACTAATGAAAAACTGTTTTTT
CASKPGTTNEKLFF
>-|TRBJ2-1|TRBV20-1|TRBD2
TGCAGTGCTAGAGATCTAGCGGGAGACTTCTACAATGAGCAGTTCTTC
CSARDLAGDFYNEQFF
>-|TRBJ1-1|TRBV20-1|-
TGCAGTGCTCCGCGGGGCACGAACACTGAAGCTTTCTTT
CSAPRGTNTEAFF
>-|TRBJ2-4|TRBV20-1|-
TGCAGTGCCCCGGCACAGGGCCAAAACATTCAGTACTTC
CSAPAQGQNIQYF
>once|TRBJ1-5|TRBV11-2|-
TGTGCCAGCAGCTTAGAGGCGGGGGCATATCAGCCCCAGCATTTT
CASSLEAGAYQPQHF
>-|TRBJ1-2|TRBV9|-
TGTGCCAGCAGCGTAGCTGAGGGAATGAACTATGGCTACACCTTC
CASSVAEGMNYGYTF
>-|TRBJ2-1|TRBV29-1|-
TGCAGCGTTGAAGCCATGGAAGGCGTATCCTACAATGAGCAGTTCTTC
CSVEAMEGVSYNEQFF
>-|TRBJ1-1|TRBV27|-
TGTGCCAGCAGTTTATCTGGGGCTACCGAAGCTTTCTTT
CASSLSGATEAFF
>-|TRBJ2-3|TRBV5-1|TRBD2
TGCGCCAGCAGCCCCGGACTAGCGGGAGGGCTCCAAAGCACAGATACGCAGTATTTT
CASSPGLAGGLQSTDTQYF
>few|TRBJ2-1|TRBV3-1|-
TGTGCCAGCAGCCGGATGAGCGGCTACAATGAGCAGTTCTTC
CASSRMSGYNEQFF
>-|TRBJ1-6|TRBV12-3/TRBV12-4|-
TGTGCCAGCAGCCTGTTGATCTCCTATAATTCACCCCTCCACTTT
CASSLLISYNSPLHF
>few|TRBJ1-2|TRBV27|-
TGTGCCAGCAGTTGGGACCGCGATAACTATGGCTACACCTTC
CASSWDRDNYGYTF
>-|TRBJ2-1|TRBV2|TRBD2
TGTGCCAGCAGTGCCACTAGCGGGTATCGCTACAATGAGCAGTTCTTC
CASSATSGYRYNEQFF
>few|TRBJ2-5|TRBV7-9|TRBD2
TGTGCCAGCAGTTCCGGACTAGCGGGGGGGGAAGAGACCCAGTACTTC
CASSSGLAGGEETQYF
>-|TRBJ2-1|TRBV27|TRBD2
TGTGCCAGCAGCCACTTGGTAGCGGGAGGGACTAAGCAGTTCTTC
CASSHLVAGGTKQFF
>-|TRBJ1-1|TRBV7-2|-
TGTGCCAGCAGCTTAGATGTCCACCGAGTGAACACTGAAGCTTTCTTT
CASSLDVHRVNTEAFF
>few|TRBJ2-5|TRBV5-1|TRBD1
TGCGCCAGCAGCTTGGACAGGGGGCGTCCGGGGGAGACCCAGTACTTC
CASSLDRGRPGETQYF
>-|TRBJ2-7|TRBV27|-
TGTGCCAGCAGTTTATCGGCGGTGGGGCTTTCCTACGAGCAGTACTTC
CASSLSAVGLSYEQYF